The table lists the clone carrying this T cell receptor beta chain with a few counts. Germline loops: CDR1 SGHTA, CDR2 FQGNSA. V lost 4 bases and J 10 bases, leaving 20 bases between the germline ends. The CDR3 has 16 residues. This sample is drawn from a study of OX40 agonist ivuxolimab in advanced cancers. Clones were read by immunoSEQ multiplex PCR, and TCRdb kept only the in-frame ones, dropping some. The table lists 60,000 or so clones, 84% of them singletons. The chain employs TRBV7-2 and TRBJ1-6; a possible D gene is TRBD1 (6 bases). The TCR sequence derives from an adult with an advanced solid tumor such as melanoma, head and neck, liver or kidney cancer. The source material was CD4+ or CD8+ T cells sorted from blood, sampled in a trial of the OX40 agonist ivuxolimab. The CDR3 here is CASSSQGRGIGSPLHF. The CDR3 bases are TGTGCCAGCAGCTCCCAAGGCAGGGGAATCGGGTCACCCCTCCACTTT. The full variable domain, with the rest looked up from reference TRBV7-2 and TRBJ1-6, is GAGVSQSPSNKVTEKGKDVELRCDPISGHTALYWYRQSLGQGLEFLIYFQGNSAPDKSGLPSDRFSAERTGGSVSTLTIQRTQQEDSAVYLCASSSQGRGIGSPLHFGNGTRLTVT.